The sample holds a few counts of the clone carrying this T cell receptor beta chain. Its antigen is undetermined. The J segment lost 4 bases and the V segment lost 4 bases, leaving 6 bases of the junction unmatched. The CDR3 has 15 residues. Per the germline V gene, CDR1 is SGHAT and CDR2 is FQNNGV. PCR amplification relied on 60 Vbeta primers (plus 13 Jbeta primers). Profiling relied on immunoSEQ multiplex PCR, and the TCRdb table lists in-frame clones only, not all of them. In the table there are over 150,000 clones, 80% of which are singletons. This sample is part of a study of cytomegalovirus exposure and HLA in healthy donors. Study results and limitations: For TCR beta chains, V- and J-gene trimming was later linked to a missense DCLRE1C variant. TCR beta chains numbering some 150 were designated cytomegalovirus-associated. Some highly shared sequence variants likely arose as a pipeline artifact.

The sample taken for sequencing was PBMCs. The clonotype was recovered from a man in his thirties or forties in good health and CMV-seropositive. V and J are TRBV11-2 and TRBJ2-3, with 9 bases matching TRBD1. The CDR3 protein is CASSWGQGWADTQYF. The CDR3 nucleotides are TGTGCCAGCAGCTGGGGACAGGGATGGGCAGATACGCAGTATTTT.